The 19 T cell receptor beta chains below were found in one sample sequenced in a study of regulatory T cells in long-lasting Graves disease. CDR3 regions were amplified by Arm-PCR using iRepertoire HTBI primers to build TCR beta libraries. TCRdb reprocessed the multiplex PCR reads via MiXCR and lists one record per CDR3 protein. The data contain 440,000 or so distinct CDR3 sequences, around 17% of them singletons. The time point is: newly diagnosed GD, antithyroid drugs for less than 3 months. With RNA extracted from PBMCs as input, the TCR library was made. These data were also reused for a study on T cells in Graves' hyperthyroidism and ophthalmopathy.

The source material was peripheral blood mononuclear cells (PBMCs), sampled at new diagnosis, from a patient treated with antithyroid drugs. The receptors come from a woman in her 30s with Graves disease.

The CDR3 here is CASSPRFGGSEQFF. In DNA form, the CDR3 reads TGTGCCAGCTCACCACGGTTTGGCGGGAGTGAGCAGTTCTTC. V and J are TRBV18 and TRBJ2-1; 7 nucleotides agree with TRBD2. Germline-derived CDR1 and CDR2 are KGHSH and LQKENI. V gave up 1 base and J gave up 9 bases; unmatched junction bases: 6. There are 14 residues in the CDR3.

J is TRBJ2-1 and V is TRBV6-2 or TRBV6-3, with unresolved D. Germline V gene lookup returns CDR1 MNHEY and CDR2 SVGEGT. V gave up 7 bases and J gave up 9 bases, with 10 bases separating them. This CDR3 is 11 amino acids long. The CDR3 loop reads CASTAMGEQFF. CDR3 DNA sequence: TGTGCCAGCACCGCTATGGGTGAGCAGTTCTTC.

This clonotype has at least ten counts. The chain is built from TRBV3-1 and TRBJ2-1, with D hard to call. The DNA end is a closer match to TRBJ2-5, so the J assignment may be wrong. Germline CDR1 LGHDT, CDR2 YNNKEL (reference sequence). The CDR3 contains 15 residues. The CDR3 region is CASSQVAPVAETQYF. The CDR3 nucleotides are TGTGCCAGCAGCCAAGTGGCCCCCGTGGCGGAGACCCAGTACTTC.

The chain combines TRBV19 with TRBJ2-1; 9 bases are shared with TRBD1. After removal of 4 bases from V and 2 bases from J, the junction contained 9 bases not matched to a gene. Germline CDR1 reads LNHDA; CDR2 reads SQIVND (reference sequence). CDR3 length equals 17 residues. In DNA, the CDR3 is TGTGCCAGTAGTACAACCCTCGGGACAGGGACCTACAATGAGCAGTTCTTC. It yields the protein CASSTTLGTGTYNEQFF.

This clonotype showed up just a few times. The chain recombines TRBV11-3 with TRBJ2-1, with 7 bases lining up with TRBD2. The CDR3 totals 12 residues. The germline V gene has CDR1 SGHNT and CDR2 YENEEA. Trimming removed 8 bases from V and 7 bases from J; junction bases left unmatched: 5. The CDR3 DNA sequence: TGTGCCAGCGGAGGACTAGGGAATGAGCAGTTCTTC. Encoded protein: CASGGLGNEQFF.

This clonotype was recorded a few times. The gene calls are TRBV11-2 and TRBJ2-3; D unresolved. Trimming left V 5 bases short and J 2 bases short, with 14 bases between. The CDR3 is 15 residues long. Germline values: CDR1 SGHAT, CDR2 FQNNGV. CDR3 coding DNA: TGTGCCAGCAGCCAACGTGTGAAGGACACAGATACGCAGTATTTT. Protein sequence: CASSQRVKDTDTQYF.

This clonotype has only one observation. This may stem from a read error, because a much larger clone lies one nucleotide away. This chain connects TRBV7-3 to TRBJ2-2, with D maybe TRBD2 (5 bases). The CDR3 spans 16 residues. V lost 7 bases, J lost 4 bases, and 19 bases lay in between. The V gene's germline CDR1 is SGHTA and CDR2 FQGTGA. CDR3 loop: CASTDPMRGSTGELFF. Here the CDR3 DNA reads TGTGCCAGCACCGACCCAATGAGAGGGAGCACCGGGGAGCTGTTTTTT.

In its sample, this clonotype was seen many times. V and J are TRBV11-2 and TRBJ2-1, with 11 bases that match TRBD1. The CDR3 runs 17 residues. J was trimmed by 9 bases and V by 5 bases; bases with no gene match: 15. CDR1 and CDR2 (germline): SGHAT, FQNNGV. The CDR3 DNA follows: TGTGCCAGCAGCCAAAGTTTGGGCGGGACAGGGGGTTTTGAGCAGTTCTTC. Amino acids: CASSQSLGGTGGFEQFF.

The chain couples TRBV29-1 to TRBJ2-3; TRBD2 aligns across 7 bases. V trimming: 4 bases; J trimming: 2 bases; junction bases outside the gene matches: 6. This CDR3 has 14 amino acids. Germline CDR1 is SQVTM and CDR2 is ANQGSEA. The CDR3 reads CSVVRGGLTDTQYF. CDR3 nucleotides: TGCAGCGTTGTTCGGGGAGGGCTCACAGATACGCAGTATTTT.

On this clonotype: A far larger clone is one base from this, pointing to a likely read error. The chain uses TRBV7-2 and TRBJ2-1, with a possible D match to TRBD2 (5 bases). CDR3 length equals 15 residues. Germline V gene sequence: CDR1 SGHTA, CDR2 FQGNSA. V was cut by 4 bases and J by 0 bases, with 10 bases left in between. DNA for the CDR3: TGTGCCAGCAGCTCAGCGGAAAGCTCCTACAATGAGCAGTTCTTC. This translates into CASSSAESSYNEQFF.

This clonotype has more than one count but fewer than ten. The chain uses TRBV6-9 and TRBJ2-3, with D possibly matching TRBD2 (6 bases). V was trimmed by 3 bases and J by 5 bases, leaving 12 bases between them. Germline-derived CDR1 and CDR2 are MNHGY and SVAAGI. CDR3 length equals 14 residues. This CDR3 is CASSYSNGGDTQYF. DNA for the CDR3: TGTGCCAGCAGTTACTCGAACGGGGGAGATACGCAGTATTTT.

This clonotype was seen once. The rearrangement uses TRBV29-1 and TRBJ1-4; 7 nucleotides agree with TRBD1. The CDR3 is 12 residues long. The trim removed 4 bases at V and 7 bases at J, leaving 3 bases unmatched. Germline V gene lookup returns CDR1 SQVTM and CDR2 ANQGSEA. The CDR3 nucleotides read TGCAGCGTTGGACAGGGTGGTGAAAAACTGTTTTTT. This translates into CSVGQGGEKLFF.

The chain combines TRBV6-5 with TRBJ2-7; D is undetermined. Trimming cost V 3 bases and J 1 base, with 10 bases left between them. Per the germline V gene, CDR1 is MNHEY and CDR2 is SVGAGI. There are 14 residues in the CDR3. The CDR3 region is CASSYIGGSYEQYF. CDR3 DNA: TGTGCCAGCAGTTATATCGGTGGTTCCTACGAGCAGTACTTC.

This clonotype was picked up many times. The genes are TRBV2 and TRBJ1-2; possibly TRBD1 for D (6 bases). V was trimmed by 6 bases and J by 8 bases, leaving 16 bases between them. CDR3 length: 13 residues. CDR1 is SNHLY, CDR2 FYNNEI, per germline. CDR3 sequence (DNA): TGTGCCAGCAGACCAGATGGACAGAGAGGCTACACCTTC. Translation gives CASRPDGQRGYTF.

This clonotype was counted ten times or more. J is TRBJ1-1 and V is TRBV7-9; D call uncertain. V was trimmed by 5 bases and J by 0 bases, leaving 13 bases between them. Germline V gives CDR1 SEHNR, CDR2 FQNEAQ (reference sequence). The CDR3 covers 15 residues. The DNA for the CDR3 is TGTGCCAGCAGCCAAACCATGGTCGTGAACACTGAAGCTTTCTTT. The encoded protein is CASSQTMVVNTEAFF.

The chain links TRBV20-1 to TRBJ2-2; perhaps TRBD1 as D (5 bases). Germline-derived CDR1 and CDR2 are DFQATT and SNEGSKA (reference sequence). V was clipped by 0 bases and J by 6 bases, with 8 bases between them. The CDR3 length is 13 residues. This chain's CDR3 is CSARDQGSGELFF. CDR3 in DNA: TGCAGTGCTAGAGATCAGGGATCCGGGGAGCTGTTTTTT.

This clonotype appeared many times. The chain joins TRBV28 to TRBJ2-7; D call uncertain. Trimming stripped 2 bases from V and 6 bases from J, with 2 bases between. CDR3 length: 10 residues. Per the germline V gene, CDR1 is MDHEN and CDR2 is SYDVKM. CDR3 protein: CASSLTEQYF. CDR3 bases: TGTGCCAGCAGTTTAACCGAGCAGTACTTC.

In its sample, this clonotype was seen many times. The gene calls are TRBV18 and TRBJ2-1; D is uncertain. Trimming shortened V by 0 bases and J by 0 bases, and 12 bases separated the two germline ends. The CDR3 length is 17 residues. Germline V gives CDR1 KGHSH, CDR2 LQKENI. The CDR3 nucleotides are TGTGCCAGCTCACCACCGACATGGCGGACCTCCTACAATGAGCAGTTCTTC. Its translation is CASSPPTWRTSYNEQFF.

Ten or more counts support this clonotype. The V gene is TRBV11-2, the J gene TRBJ2-6; D may match TRBD1 or TRBD2 (5 bases each). CDR1 SGHAT and CDR2 FQNNGV come from the germline V gene. V gave up 1 base and J gave up 0 bases, with 16 bases separating them. The CDR3 is made up of 19 amino acids. The DNA of the CDR3 is TGTGCCAGCAGCTTAGTCTTCCAGAGGGGACCCTCTGGGGCCAACGTCCTGACTTTC. This sequence encodes CASSLVFQRGPSGANVLTF.